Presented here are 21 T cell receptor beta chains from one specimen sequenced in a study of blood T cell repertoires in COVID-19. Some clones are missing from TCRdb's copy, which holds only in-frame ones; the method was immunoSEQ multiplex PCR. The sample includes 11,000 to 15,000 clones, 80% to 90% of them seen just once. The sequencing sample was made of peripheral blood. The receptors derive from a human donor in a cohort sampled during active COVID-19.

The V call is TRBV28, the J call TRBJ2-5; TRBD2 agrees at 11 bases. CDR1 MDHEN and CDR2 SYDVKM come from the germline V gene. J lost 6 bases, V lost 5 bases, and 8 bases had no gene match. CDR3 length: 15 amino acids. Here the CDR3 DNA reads TGTGCCAGCAGTCCCCCGACTAGCGGGAAAAAGACCCAGTACTTC. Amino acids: CASSPPTSGKKTQYF.

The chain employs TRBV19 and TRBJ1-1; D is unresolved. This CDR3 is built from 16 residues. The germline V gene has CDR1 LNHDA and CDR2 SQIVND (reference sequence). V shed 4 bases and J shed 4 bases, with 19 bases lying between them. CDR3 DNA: TGTGCCAGTAGTACACTAAAGTCCCGGTCTAGCACTGAAGCTTTCTTT. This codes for CASSTLKSRSSTEAFF.

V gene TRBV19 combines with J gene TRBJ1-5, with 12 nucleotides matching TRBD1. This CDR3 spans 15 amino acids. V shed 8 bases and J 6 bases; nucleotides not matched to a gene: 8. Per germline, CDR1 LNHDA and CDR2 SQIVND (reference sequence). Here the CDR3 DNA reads TGTGCCAGTTCTAAGGGACAGGGGGCAGGTCAGCCCCAGCATTTT. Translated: CASSKGQGAGQPQHF.

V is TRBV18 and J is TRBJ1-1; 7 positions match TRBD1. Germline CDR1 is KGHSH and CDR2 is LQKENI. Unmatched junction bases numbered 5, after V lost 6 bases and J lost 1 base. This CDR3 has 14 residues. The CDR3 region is CASSRGQANTEAFF. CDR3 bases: TGTGCCAGCTCCCGCGGACAGGCGAACACTGAAGCTTTCTTT.

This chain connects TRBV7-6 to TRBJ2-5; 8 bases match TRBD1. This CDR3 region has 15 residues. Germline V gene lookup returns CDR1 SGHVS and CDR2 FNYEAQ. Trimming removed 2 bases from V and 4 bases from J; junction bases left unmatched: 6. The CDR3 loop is CASSLTTGARETQYF. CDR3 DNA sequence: TGTGCCAGCAGCTTAACGACAGGGGCCCGAGAGACCCAGTACTTC.

CDR3 protein: CASSHRRTSGRISDTQYF. CDR3 DNA: TGTGCCAGCAGTCACCGGCGGACTAGCGGGAGGATCTCAGATACGCAGTATTTT. V and J are TRBV6-2 or TRBV6-3 and TRBJ2-3, with 14 bases that match TRBD2. This CDR3 has 18 residues. Germline V lookup: CDR1 MNHEY, CDR2 SVGEGT. Losses at the gene ends were 5 bases for V and 4 bases for J; bases not matched to a gene: 11.

CDR3 DNA sequence: TGTGCCAGCAGCTTAGCGAGGGGGCTTTTCAATGAGCAGTTCTTC. The encoded protein is CASSLARGLFNEQFF. The genes are TRBV7-2 and TRBJ2-1, with 7 positions matching TRBD1. In germline, CDR1 is SGHTA, CDR2 FQGNSA. This CDR3 is 15 amino acids long. The ends lost 0 bases at V and 6 bases at J; junction bases unmatched: 5.

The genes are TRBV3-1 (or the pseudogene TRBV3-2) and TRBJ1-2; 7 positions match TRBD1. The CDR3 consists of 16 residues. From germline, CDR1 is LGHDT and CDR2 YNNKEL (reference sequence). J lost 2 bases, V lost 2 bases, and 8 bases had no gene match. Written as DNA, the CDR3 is TGTGCCAGCAGCCAACATAGAGGGGGCAAGAACTATGGCTACACCTTC. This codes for CASSQHRGGKNYGYTF.

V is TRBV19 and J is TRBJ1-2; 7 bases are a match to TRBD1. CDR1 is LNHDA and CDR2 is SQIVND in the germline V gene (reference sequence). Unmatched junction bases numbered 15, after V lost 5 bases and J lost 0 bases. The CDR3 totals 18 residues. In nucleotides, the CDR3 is TGTGCCAGTAGTGGTCCGGGACCCAAAGGGACAGCTAACTATGGCTACACCTTC. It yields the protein CASSGPGPKGTANYGYTF.

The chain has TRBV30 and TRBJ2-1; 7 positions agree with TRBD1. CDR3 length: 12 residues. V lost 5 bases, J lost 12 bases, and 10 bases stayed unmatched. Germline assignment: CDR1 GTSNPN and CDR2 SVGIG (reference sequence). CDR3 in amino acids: CAWETGSLGQFF. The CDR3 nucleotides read TGTGCCTGGGAGACAGGGTCTCTAGGGCAGTTCTTC.

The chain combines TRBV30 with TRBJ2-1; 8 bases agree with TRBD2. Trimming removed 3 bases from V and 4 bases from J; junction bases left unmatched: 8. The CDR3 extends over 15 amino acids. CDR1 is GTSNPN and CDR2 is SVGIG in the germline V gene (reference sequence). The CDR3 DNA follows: TGTGCCTGGAGGCAGCGGGAGTTGCTTTACAATGAGCAGTTCTTC. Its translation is CAWRQRELLYNEQFF.

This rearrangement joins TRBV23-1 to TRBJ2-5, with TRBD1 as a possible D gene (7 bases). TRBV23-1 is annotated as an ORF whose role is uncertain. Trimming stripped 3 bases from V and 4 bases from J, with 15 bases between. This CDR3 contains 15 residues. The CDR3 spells CASSHPTGRPETQYF. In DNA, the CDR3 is TGCGCCAGCAGTCACCCGACAGGGAGGCCAGAGACCCAGTACTTC.

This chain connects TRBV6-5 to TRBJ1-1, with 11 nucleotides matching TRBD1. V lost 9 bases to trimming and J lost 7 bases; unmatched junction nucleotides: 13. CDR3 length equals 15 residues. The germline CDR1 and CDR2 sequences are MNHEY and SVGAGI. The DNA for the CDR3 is TGTGCCAGTTCCCTCGGGACAGGGGGATTCGGTGAAGCTTTCTTT. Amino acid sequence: CASSLGTGGFGEAFF.

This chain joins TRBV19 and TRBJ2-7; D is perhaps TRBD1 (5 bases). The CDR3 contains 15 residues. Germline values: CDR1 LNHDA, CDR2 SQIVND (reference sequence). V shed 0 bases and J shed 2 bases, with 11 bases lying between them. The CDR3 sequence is CASSIDRGHPYEQYF. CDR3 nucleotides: TGTGCCAGTAGTATAGATCGTGGACACCCCTACGAGCAGTACTTC.

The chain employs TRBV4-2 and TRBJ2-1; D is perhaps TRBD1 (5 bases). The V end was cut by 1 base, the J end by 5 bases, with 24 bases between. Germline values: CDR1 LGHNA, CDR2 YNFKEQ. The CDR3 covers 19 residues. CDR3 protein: CASSQVQYRVVTEDNEQFF. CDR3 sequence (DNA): TGTGCCAGCAGCCAAGTTCAATATCGTGTAGTGACAGAAGACAATGAGCAGTTCTTC.

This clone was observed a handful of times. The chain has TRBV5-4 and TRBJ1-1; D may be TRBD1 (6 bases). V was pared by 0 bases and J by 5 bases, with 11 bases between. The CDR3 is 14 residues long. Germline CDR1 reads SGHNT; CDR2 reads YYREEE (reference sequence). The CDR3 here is CASSLAGGGTEAFF. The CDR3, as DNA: TGTGCCAGCAGCTTGGCGGGGGGCGGGACTGAAGCTTTCTTT.

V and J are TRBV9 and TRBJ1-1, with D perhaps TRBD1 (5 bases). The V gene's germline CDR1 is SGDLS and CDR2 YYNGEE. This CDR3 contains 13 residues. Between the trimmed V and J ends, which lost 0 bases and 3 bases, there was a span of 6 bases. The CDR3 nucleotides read TGTGCCAGCAGCGTAGTAGGGGACACTGAAGCTTTCTTT. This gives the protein CASSVVGDTEAFF.

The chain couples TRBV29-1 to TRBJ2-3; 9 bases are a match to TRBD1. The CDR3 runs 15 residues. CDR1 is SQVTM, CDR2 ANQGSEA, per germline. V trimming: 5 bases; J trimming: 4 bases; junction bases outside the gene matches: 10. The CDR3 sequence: CSVRGTGKFADTQYF. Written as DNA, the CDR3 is TGCAGCGTTAGGGGGACAGGGAAATTTGCAGATACGCAGTATTTT.

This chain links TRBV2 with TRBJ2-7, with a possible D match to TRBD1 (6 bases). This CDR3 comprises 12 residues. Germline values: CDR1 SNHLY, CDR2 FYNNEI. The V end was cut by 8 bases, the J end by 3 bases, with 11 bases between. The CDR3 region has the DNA TGTGCCAGCGGGGGCTCGAACTACGAGCAGTACTTC. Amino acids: CASGGSNYEQYF.

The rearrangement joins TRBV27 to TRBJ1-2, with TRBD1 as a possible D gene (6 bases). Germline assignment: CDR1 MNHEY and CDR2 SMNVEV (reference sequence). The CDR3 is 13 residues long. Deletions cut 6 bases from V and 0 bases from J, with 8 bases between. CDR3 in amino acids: CASSYRANYGYTF. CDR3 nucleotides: TGTGCCAGCAGCTACAGGGCTAACTATGGCTACACCTTC.

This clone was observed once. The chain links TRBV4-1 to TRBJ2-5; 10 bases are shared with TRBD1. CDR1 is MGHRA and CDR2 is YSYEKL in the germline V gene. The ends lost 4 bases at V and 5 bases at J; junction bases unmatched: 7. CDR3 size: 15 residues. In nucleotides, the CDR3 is TGCGCCAGCAGCCCCGGGGACAGGGGTTTCGAGACCCAGTACTTC. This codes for CASSPGDRGFETQYF.